This paragraph reports one TCR beta chain. Antigen: not known. UMIs were added to TCR cDNA along with a universal primer site when it was made by 5'RACE template switching. TCRdb redid the calling of the 5' RACE reads with MiXCR, one entry per CDR3 protein. The repertoire holds nearly 550,000 distinct CDR3 sequences, with 15% to 20% as singletons. The CDR3 totals 14 residues. V was trimmed by 4 bases and J by 3 bases, leaving 10 bases between them. In germline, CDR1 is SGDLS, CDR2 YYNGEE. These data belong to a study of T cells after yellow fever vaccination. Study-wide context: Preparing low-cell-number fractions relied on SMART-Seq v4 Ultra Low Input. Study findings and constraints: One caveat is that FACS-sorted repertoires could contain abundant clonotypes contaminating from the bulk population. The secondary T-cell response peaked on day 5, not day 15, but was weaker.

The J gene is TRBJ2-2, the V gene TRBV9; a weak D match, TRBD1 (5 bases). The source was PBMCs, collected 15 days after the yellow fever booster vaccination. This TCR was recovered from a man aged 25-45 years who received the YFV17D yellow fever vaccine. The CDR3 here is CASSSRADTGELFF. The CDR3 DNA reads as TGTGCCAGCAGCTCCAGGGCCGACACCGGGGAGCTGTTTTTT.